This TCR beta chain was sequenced during a study of beta chain features in type 1 diabetes. Study-level points and caveats: Sequencing of cDNA might inflate the share of cells that strongly express TCR.

On average, the one heparinised blood draw given by each donor was 90 to 150 mL. Expressed TCRB transcripts got sequenced, as all isolated RNA was reverse transcribed. The study sequenced naive, central memory and regulatory T cell samples to an average of approximately 3.5 million reads. The data were produced by immunoSEQ multiplex PCR, yet TCRdb's version contains in-frame clones alone and is incomplete. This table has roughly 500,000 clones, about 32% appearing once. Remarks on this clone: Its target is unknown.

Germline V gene data show CDR1 as LNHDA and CDR2 as SQIVND (reference sequence). V shed 4 bases and J shed 0 bases, with 6 bases lying between them. This CDR3 contains 13 residues. This clonotype was obtained from a man in his late teens or twenties in good health. Source material: naive CD4+ T cells from blood. J is TRBJ1-1 and V is TRBV19; D call uncertain. The CDR3 region has the DNA TGTGCCAGTAGTAACCGGATGAACACTGAAGCTTTCTTT. Translation: CASSNRMNTEAFF.